The 9 T cell receptor beta chains given below trace back to one sample, sequenced in a study of blood T cell repertoires in COVID-19 (dated by TCRdb to 2018 to 2021). Receptors were amplified or captured by the immunoSEQ multiplex PCR assay. Not all clones reach the TCRdb copy of this immuneACCESS table, which keeps in-frame sequences only. Checked studies attribute under half of the gap to unresolved V genes and leave the rest unexplained. The sample table holds about 110,000 clones, of which 88% were seen once. The top ten constitute about 2.2% of the sample. The sample taken for sequencing was peripheral blood. The receptors shown here come from a human donor in a cohort sampled during active COVID-19.

This chain joins TRBV11-2 and TRBJ2-5; maybe TRBD2 (7 bases). V lost 5 bases and J lost 5, with 18 bases in between. Germline V gene data show CDR1 as SGHAT and CDR2 as FQNNGV. The CDR3 spans 15 residues. CDR3 sequence: CASSLRGGVGETQYF. CDR3 nucleotides: TGTGCCAGCAGCCTGAGAGGGGGGGTCGGGGAGACCCAGTACTTC.

V usage is TRBV29-1 and J usage is TRBJ2-4, with TRBD2 matching over 10 bases. Germline V gene data show CDR1 as SQVTM and CDR2 as ANQGSEA. Trimming cost V 5 bases and J 5 bases; bases outside gene matches: 9. The CDR3 is 15 residues long. The CDR3 sequence: CSVWASGGTENIQYF. CDR3 nucleotide sequence: TGCAGCGTTTGGGCTAGCGGGGGCACAGAAAACATTCAGTACTTC.

V usage is TRBV3-1 (or the pseudogene TRBV3-2) and J usage is TRBJ2-6; 7 bases fit TRBD1. The CDR3 runs to 17 residues. The junction had 5 bases not matched to a gene; V was cut back by 1 base and J by 2 bases. Germline V gene sequence: CDR1 LGHDT, CDR2 YNNKEL (reference sequence). The CDR3 reads CASSQVAGTAGANVLTF. The CDR3 nucleotides read TGTGCCAGCAGCCAAGTAGCCGGGACAGCTGGGGCCAACGTCCTGACTTTC.

This clone appeared once. This sequence joins TRBV5-4 and TRBJ2-1; D is unclear. This CDR3 has 14 amino acids. CDR1 and CDR2 (germline): SGHNT, YYREEE (reference sequence). Between the trimmed V and J ends, which lost 4 bases and 7 bases, there was a span of 15 bases. CDR3 coding DNA: TGTGCCAGCAGCCCCGTGACGGTCGGGAATGAGCAGTTCTTC. The encoded protein is CASSPVTVGNEQFF.

The chain employs TRBV6-8 and TRBJ2-3, with TRBD2 as a possible D gene (6 bases). CDR3 length: 15 residues. Germline lookup yields CDR1 MNHGY and CDR2 SAAAGT. V lost 4 bases and J 2 bases, leaving 13 bases between the germline ends. The CDR3 region is CASSFRGGDTDTQYF. Here the CDR3 DNA reads TGTGCCAGCAGTTTCCGTGGCGGGGACACAGATACGCAGTATTTT.

Concerning this clone: Relative to the germline gene, one junction end is altered; a read error may explain this. The J gene is TRBJ1-6, the V gene TRBV28, with TRBD1 as a possible D gene (6 bases). The CDR3 runs to 16 residues. Germline values: CDR1 MDHEN, CDR2 SYDVKM. The CDR3 protein is CASSFSGGPYSSPLHF. CDR3 in DNA: TGTGCCAGCAGTTTTTCGGGGGGGCCTTATAGTTCACCCCTCCACTTT.

V gene TRBV10-1 combines with J gene TRBJ2-7; no reliable D call. Germline CDR1 is WNHNN and CDR2 is SYGVQD (reference sequence). The CDR3 loop spans 15 amino acids. V gave up 3 bases and J gave up 2 bases, with 14 bases separating them. This chain's CDR3 is CASSEDGSSTYEQYF. CDR3 in DNA: TGCGCCAGCAGTGAAGACGGGTCTTCGACCTACGAGCAGTACTTC.

V gene TRBV30 combines with J gene TRBJ2-7; 9 bases are shared with TRBD1. Germline V gene sequence: CDR1 GTSNPN, CDR2 SVGIG (reference sequence). The CDR3 runs to 16 residues. The junction had 11 bases not matched to a gene; V was cut back by 5 bases and J by 0 bases. The CDR3 spells CAWGQGTAGSSYEQYF. The CDR3 DNA reads as TGTGCCTGGGGACAGGGGACCGCGGGGAGCTCCTACGAGCAGTACTTC.

The gene calls are TRBV7-9 and TRBJ2-7, with D possibly TRBD2 on 5 matching bases. Per germline, CDR1 SEHNR and CDR2 FQNEAQ (reference sequence). This CDR3 comprises 13 residues. Trimming stripped 5 bases from V and 3 bases from J, with 11 bases between. The DNA of the CDR3 is TGTGCCAGCAGCCTCAACCGGGACTACGAGCAGTACTTC. This codes for CASSLNRDYEQYF.